This TCR beta chain originates from a study of graft-versus-host responses after intestinal transplantation. Study context: The recipients all started with anti-thymocyte globulin induction and then took tacrolimus and steroids for approximately 3 years. Study-wide points: GvH clone levels peaked in circulation, and this peak was associated with early post-transplant HvG declines. Among recipient marrow samples, GvH clones were found; some appeared first in ileum or blood.

Per the germline V gene, CDR1 is SQVTM and CDR2 is ANQGSEA. Losses at the gene ends were 2 bases for V and 4 bases for J; bases not matched to a gene: 6. This CDR3 is built from 14 residues. The table came from immunoSEQ multiplex PCR; TCRdb's copy has only in-frame clones and leaves some out. In the table there are about 88,000 clones, approximately 89% of which are singletons. Turning to this clone: Its target is unknown.

Sequencing was performed on unstimulated CD4+ T cells sorted from spleen or lymph node cells, taken before transplant. The rearrangement links TRBV29-1 to TRBJ2-5, with TRBD1 identical over 8 bases. The sequence was collected from a human donor who was the organ donor for an intestinal transplant. Here the CDR3 DNA reads TGCAGCGTTGAAAGACAGGGGCGTCGAGAGACCCAGTACTTC. Translation gives CSVERQGRRETQYF.